Included here is one T cell receptor beta chain sequence, with context. Per germline, CDR1 LGHNT and CDR2 FRNRAP. This CDR3 is built from 17 residues. V lost 5 bases to trimming and J lost 7 bases; unmatched junction nucleotides: 13. This specimen belongs to a study of OX40 agonist ivuxolimab in advanced cancers. Profiling relied on immunoSEQ multiplex PCR, and the TCRdb table lists in-frame clones only, not all of them. The sample holds about 98,000 clones, approximately 93% seen once. The TCR was taken from an adult with an advanced solid tumor such as melanoma, head and neck, liver or kidney cancer. The gene calls are TRBV12-5 and TRBJ2-2; 10 bases are shared with TRBD2. The specimen comprised CD4+ or CD8+ T cells sorted from blood, sampled in a trial of the OX40 agonist ivuxolimab. The CDR3 loop is CASGPALLAGMDGELFF. The CDR3 nucleotides are TGTGCTAGTGGTCCCGCCTTACTAGCGGGAATGGACGGGGAGCTGTTTTTT.